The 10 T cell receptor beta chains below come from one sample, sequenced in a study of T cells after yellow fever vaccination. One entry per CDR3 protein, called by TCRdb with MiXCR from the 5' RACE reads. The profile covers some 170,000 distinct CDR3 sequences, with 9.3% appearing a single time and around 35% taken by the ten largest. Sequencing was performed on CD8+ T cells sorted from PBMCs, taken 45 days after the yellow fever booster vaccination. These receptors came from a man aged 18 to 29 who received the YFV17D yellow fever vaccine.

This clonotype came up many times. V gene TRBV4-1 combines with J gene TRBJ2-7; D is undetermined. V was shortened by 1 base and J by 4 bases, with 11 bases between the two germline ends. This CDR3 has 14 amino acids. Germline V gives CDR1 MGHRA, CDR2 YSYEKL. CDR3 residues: CASSQVTGTYEQYV. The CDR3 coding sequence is TGCGCCAGCAGCCAAGTGACTGGTACATACGAGCAGTACGTC.

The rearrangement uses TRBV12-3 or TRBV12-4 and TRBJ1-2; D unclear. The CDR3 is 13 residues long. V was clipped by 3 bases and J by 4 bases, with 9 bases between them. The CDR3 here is CASSFERSYGYTF. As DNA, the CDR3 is TGTGCCAGCAGTTTCGAGAGGAGCTATGGCTACACCTTC.

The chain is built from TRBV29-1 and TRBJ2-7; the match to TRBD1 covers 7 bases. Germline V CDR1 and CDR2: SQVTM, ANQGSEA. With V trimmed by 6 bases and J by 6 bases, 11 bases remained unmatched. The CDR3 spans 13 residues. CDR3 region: CSVVGDRAREQYF. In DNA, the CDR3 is TGCAGCGTGGTGGGTGACAGGGCACGCGAGCAGTACTTC.

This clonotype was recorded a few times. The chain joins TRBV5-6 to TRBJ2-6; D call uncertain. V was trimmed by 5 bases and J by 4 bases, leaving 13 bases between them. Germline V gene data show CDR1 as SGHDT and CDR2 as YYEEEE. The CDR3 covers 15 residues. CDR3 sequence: CASSSLVYGANVLTF. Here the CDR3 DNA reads TGTGCCAGCAGTTCCTTAGTGTACGGGGCCAACGTCCTGACTTTC.

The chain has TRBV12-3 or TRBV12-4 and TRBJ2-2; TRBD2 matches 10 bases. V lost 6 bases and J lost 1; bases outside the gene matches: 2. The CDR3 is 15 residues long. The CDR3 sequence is CASRSSGGNTGELFF. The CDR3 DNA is TGTGCCAGCAGGTCTAGCGGGGGGAACACCGGGGAGCTGTTTTTT.

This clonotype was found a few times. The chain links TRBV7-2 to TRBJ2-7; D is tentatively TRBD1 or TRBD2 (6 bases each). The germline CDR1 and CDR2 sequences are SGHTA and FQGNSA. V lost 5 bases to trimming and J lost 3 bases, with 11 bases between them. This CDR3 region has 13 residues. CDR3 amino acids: CASSGGGLYEQYV. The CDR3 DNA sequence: TGTGCCAGCAGCGGTGGGGGGCTCTACGAGCAGTACGTC.

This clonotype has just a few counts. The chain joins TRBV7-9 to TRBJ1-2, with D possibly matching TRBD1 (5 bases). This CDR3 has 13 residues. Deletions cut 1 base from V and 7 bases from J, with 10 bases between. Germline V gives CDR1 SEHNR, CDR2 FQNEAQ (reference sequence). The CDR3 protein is CASSLGGVAGYTF. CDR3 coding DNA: TGTGCCAGCAGCTTAGGAGGGGTCGCTGGCTACACCTTC.

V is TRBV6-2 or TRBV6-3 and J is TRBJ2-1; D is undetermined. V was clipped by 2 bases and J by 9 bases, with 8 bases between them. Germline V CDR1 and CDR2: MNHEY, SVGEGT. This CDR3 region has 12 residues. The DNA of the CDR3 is TGTGCCAGCAGTTACACCGGCAGTGAGCAGTTCTTC. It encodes CASSYTGSEQFF.

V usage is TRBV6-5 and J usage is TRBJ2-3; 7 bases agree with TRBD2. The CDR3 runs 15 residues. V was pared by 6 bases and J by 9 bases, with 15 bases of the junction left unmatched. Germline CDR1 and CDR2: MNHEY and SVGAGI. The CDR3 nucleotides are TGTGCCAGCAGGGGCGTGGGGACTAAGCGATCCACGCAGTATTTT. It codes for CASRGVGTKRSTQYF.

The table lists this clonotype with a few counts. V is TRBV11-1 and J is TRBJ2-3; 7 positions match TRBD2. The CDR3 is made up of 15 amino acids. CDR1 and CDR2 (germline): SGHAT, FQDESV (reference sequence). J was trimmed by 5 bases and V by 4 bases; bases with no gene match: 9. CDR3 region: CASSSWTRGGDTQYF. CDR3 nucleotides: TGTGCCAGCAGCTCTTGGACTAGAGGTGGAGATACGCAGTATTTT. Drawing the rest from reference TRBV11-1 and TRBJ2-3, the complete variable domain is EAEVAQSPRYKITEKSQAVAFWCDPISGHATLYWYRQILGQGPELLVQFQDESVVDDSQLPKDRFSAERLKGVDSTLKIQPAELGDSAMYLCASSSWTRGGDTQYFGPGTRLTVL.